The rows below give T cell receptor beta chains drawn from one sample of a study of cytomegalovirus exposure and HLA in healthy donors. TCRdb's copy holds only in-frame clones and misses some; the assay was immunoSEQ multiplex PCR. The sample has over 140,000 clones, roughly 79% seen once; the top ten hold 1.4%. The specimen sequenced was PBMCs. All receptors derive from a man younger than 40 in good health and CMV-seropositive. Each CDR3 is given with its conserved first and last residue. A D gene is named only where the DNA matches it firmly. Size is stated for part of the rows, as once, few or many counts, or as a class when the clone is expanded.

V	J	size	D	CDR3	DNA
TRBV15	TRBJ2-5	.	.	CATSRDRGHGVTQYF	TGTGCCACCAGCAGAGACAGGGGACACGGGGTGACCCAGTACTTC
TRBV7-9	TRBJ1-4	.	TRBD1	CASSLGQAREKLFF	TGTGCCAGCAGCCTGGGACAGGCAAGGGAAAAACTGTTTTTT
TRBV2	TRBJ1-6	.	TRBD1	CASSSGQGIAYNSPLHF	TGTGCCAGCAGTTCTGGACAGGGGATCGCCTATAATTCACCCCTCCACTTT
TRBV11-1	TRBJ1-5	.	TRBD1	CASSPGGDQPQHF	TGTGCCAGCAGCCCAGGGGGAGATCAGCCCCAGCATTTT
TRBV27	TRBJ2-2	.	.	CASSLSAGPGTGELFF	TGTGCCAGCAGTTTATCCGCGGGGCCGGGCACCGGGGAGCTGTTTTTT
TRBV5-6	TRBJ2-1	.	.	CASRTEVGWNEQFF	TGTGCCAGCAGGACAGAGGTTGGTTGGAATGAGCAGTTCTTC
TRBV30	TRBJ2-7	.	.	CAWSSGLYEQYF	TGTGCCTGGAGTTCAGGGTTGTACGAGCAGTACTTC
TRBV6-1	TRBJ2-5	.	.	CASSVGVGGQETQYF	TGTGCCAGCAGTGTTGGGGTGGGGGGACAAGAGACCCAGTACTTC
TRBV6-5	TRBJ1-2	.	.	CASSYGRNYGYTF	TGTGCCAGCAGTTACGGGCGAAACTATGGCTACACCTTC
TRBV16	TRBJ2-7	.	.	CASSQFRGWTYEQYF	TGTGCCAGCAGCCAATTCAGGGGCTGGACCTACGAGCAGTACTTC
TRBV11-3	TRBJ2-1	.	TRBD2	CASSPSSGRNEQFF	TGTGCCAGCAGCCCCTCAAGCGGGAGAAATGAGCAGTTCTTC
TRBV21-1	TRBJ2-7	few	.	CASSIITGTSYEQYF	TGTGCCAGCAGCATAATAACCGGGACTAGCTACGAGCAGTACTTC
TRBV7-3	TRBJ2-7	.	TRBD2	CASPKTSAYYEQYF	TGTGCCAGCCCTAAGACTAGCGCCTACTACGAGCAGTACTTC
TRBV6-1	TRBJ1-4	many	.	CASSVGQNEKLFF	TGTGCCAGCAGTGTCGGACAGAATGAAAAACTGTTTTTT
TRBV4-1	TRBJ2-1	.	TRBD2	CASSHGGGVAYNEQFF	TGCGCCAGCAGCCACGGCGGGGGGGTCGCCTACAATGAGCAGTTCTTC
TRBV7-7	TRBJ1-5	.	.	CASSLGLDQPQHF	TGTGCTAGCAGCTTAGGGCTCGATCAGCCCCAGCATTTT
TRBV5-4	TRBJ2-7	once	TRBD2	CASSPWGSGRSPSGEQYF	TGTGCCAGCTCGCCTTGGGGCAGCGGGAGGTCCCCTTCGGGGGAGCAGTACTTC
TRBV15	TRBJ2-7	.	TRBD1	CATSRDRSRGQVEQYF	TGTGCCACCAGCAGAGATCGGAGCAGGGGGCAGGTCGAGCAGTACTTC
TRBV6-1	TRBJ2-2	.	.	CASREGGRTGELFF	TGTGCCAGCAGGGAGGGCGGAAGAACCGGGGAGCTGTTTTTT
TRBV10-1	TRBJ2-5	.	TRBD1	CASSDTGVETQYF	TGCGCCAGCAGTGATACAGGGGTGGAGACCCAGTACTTC
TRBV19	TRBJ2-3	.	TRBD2	CASSLGGVGGTDTQYF	TGTGCCAGTAGTCTGGGGGGGGTGGGGGGCACAGATACGCAGTATTTT